Sequencing of this T cell receptor (beta chain) was carried out in a study of cytomegalovirus exposure and HLA in healthy donors (dated by TCRdb to the late 2010s). Regarding the research as a whole: An earlier analysis of roughly 500 of the donors reported 250 to 350 Gb of sequence data and some 100 million unique TCR beta sequences from about 200 million T cells. The study combined high-throughput TCR immunosequencing, statistical association of individual TCRs with disease status, and machine learning to predict cytomegalovirus infection status. Every repertoire in the discovery cohort had been generated on one and the same sequencing platform. Typing coverage varied by locus: roughly 629-640 donors for A, B, C, DRB1 and DQB1; roughly 500 for DQA1; some 610 for DPA1; roughly 470 for DPB1. In addition to the first cohort of 650 to 800 subjects, a separate validation cohort of 130 or so different subjects was used. The T cell repertoires of 666 subjects were profiled by immunosequencing and related to cytomegalovirus serostatus. An earlier analysis of approximately 630 of the donors applied high-throughput TCR beta sequencing to assess whether each TCR beta V gene segment acted as functional or pseudogenic. An early release that covered some 630 HLA-typed donors contained approximately 300 gigabases of sequencing data and approximately 85 million unique TCR sequences. Of the 300 to 400 genotyped donors, about 80% fell in the genetic ancestry cluster associated with self-reported Caucasian donors. About 5 DR-DQ haplotypes were handled as single units for association and clustering, since linkage in the cohort was strong. Donor age, sex, ethnicity and CMV serostatus were collected together with the repertoire data. A later genetic analysis used genome-wide SNP genotypes for about 65% of the roughly 670 donors, treating that subset as a discovery cohort. The study aimed to test whether signatures of past pathogen exposure could be identified by cataloging public T cell receptors. The later analysis used no new phenotypic data to find candidate immune exposures, relying instead on TCR beta sequences and their occurrence across donors. On average, 235,054 unique TCR beta nucleotide sequences were sequenced per donor among 398 genotyped donors of the cohort, with roughly 18% of those sequences being non-productive. A later analysis re-examined previously published TCR beta repertoires from about 670 donors and added high-resolution HLA genotyping to investigate patterns of TCR occurrence. HLA typing included class I and class II loci at four-digit resolution. The full study reports these points: A group of highly shared sequence variants was considered likely to be a technical artifact of the sequencing pipeline. In vitro tests confirmed that a few of the cytomegalovirus-associated TCR beta chains recognize cytomegalovirus antigens. Because counts were too low, about 17 rarely observed V segments, including chromosome 9 orphons, were excluded from the earlier analysis of several hundred of the donors. A later genetic analysis reported fewer N-insertions in productive TCRs among donors in an Asian-associated ancestry cluster than the 666-donor mean. Across donors, most TCR sequences were observed very rarely, whereas some public TCRs were present in many individuals. In a later analysis, around 17,000 TCR beta sequences were associated with specific HLA alleles at a false discovery rate of 0.05. Presence/absence analyses assumed roughly uniform sequencing depth across donors, an assumption that may not hold. A later analysis found that most CMV-associated TCR beta chains appeared HLA-restricted, with HLA associations seemingly driven largely by CMV exposure. Correlated functional status among segregating V segments might be attributable to linkage disequilibrium, but an unknown experimental factor could not be ruled out. In a later analysis, the rate of TCR association differed among HLA loci, with DRB1 alleles having the most associated TCRs and HLA-C alleles having the fewest. V-gene and J-gene trimming of TCR beta chains was associated with a missense DCLRE1C variant in a later genetic analysis, and the association was replicated in an independent cohort. Assigning TCR associations to individual alleles was difficult when HLA alleles, especially DR and DQ, strongly co-occurred. A further reported finding was that TCR beta sequences accurately predicted the HLA-A and HLA-B alleles for most subjects in the first cohort. The study gave a list of 150 to 200 TCR beta chains associated with cytomegalovirus. According to a later analysis, parvovirus B19, influenza, CMV and Epstein-Barr virus appeared linked to several top co-occurrence clusters. The only immune exposure information available for the cohort was CMV serostatus. A later analysis found that HLA-associated TCR beta chains were more clonally expanded and had lower generation probabilities than equally common non-associated chains. Because some donors lacked HLA typing at each locus, the association tests relied only on the typed subset. Cytomegalovirus status was reported to be diagnosed by the classifier with high specificity and sensitivity in both the original and validation cohorts. The cohort was sequenced for TCR beta chains only, and without alpha or paired-chain data the features that could be detected were limited. Because the 87-base-pair reads could not distinguish some IMGT-functional V segments, including TRBV6-2 and TRBV6-3, those segments were excluded. An earlier analysis of around 540 of the donors showed that most TCR beta V segments appeared in productive rearrangements either about 87% or about 30% of the time, which broadly matched IMGT annotations. According to the authors, the approach could potentially be generalized to other disease states and immunological phenotypes.

The cohort comprised several hundred healthy bone marrow donors. Cohort members were all nominally healthy when sampled, although unrecorded immune exposures were likely present. The donor was CMV seronegative and was included in the group of 352 seronegative cohort members. Every donor gave a peripheral blood sample, and the peripheral blood mononuclear cells from that sample were used for TCR beta sequencing. Genomic DNA was extracted from the blood cell samples with the Qiagen DNeasy Blood Extraction Kit. Libraries were prepared through the immunoSEQ multiplex PCR assay. For the multiplex PCR, a mixture combining 60 forward primers for TCR Vbeta segments and 13 reverse primers for TCR Jbeta segments was used. A multiplex PCR assay on genomic DNA amplified the CDR3 region of rearranged TCR beta genes. Amplified TCR beta libraries were sequenced as 87-base-pair reads on the Illumina HiSeq System. Under the source paper's analysis protocol: A later analysis tallied roughly 78 million unique TCR beta chains across the 700 or so repertoires, and about 12 million of those chains were shared by two or more donors. Raw reads were error-corrected and collapsed into unique sequences with a nearest-neighbor algorithm that merged closely related sequences to remove PCR and sequencing errors. CDR3 sequences were aligned to IMGT reference sequences to assign V, D and J gene segments. For a sequence to be retained, at least a six-nucleotide match to both a V gene segment and a J gene segment was required. A rearrangement was called productive if the CDR3 had no stop codons and remained in frame with V and J, and every other rearrangement was called non-productive. CDR3 was defined by IMGT convention, running from the second conserved V-encoded cysteine to the conserved J-encoded phenylalanine. Sequences without an unambiguous match to a single V gene segment were excluded from the earlier analysis of over 500 of the donors. An earlier analysis of 550 to 650 of the donors classified V segments as functional when productive rearrangements were above 56.7% and as segregating when the standard deviation between donors was above 5%. A statistical classification framework was built to diagnose cytomegalovirus status from the catalog of TCR beta chain sequences. V and J gene assignment, in a later analysis, came from comparing TCR nucleotide sequences with IMGT/GENE-DB human TR gene sequences. In a later analysis, CDR3 sequences and most-parsimonious VDJ recombination scenarios were assigned using the TCRdist pipeline. In a later analysis, each TCR beta chain was defined by its CDR3 amino acid sequence together with its V-gene family, and reads lacking a unique V-gene family were excluded. As a way to deal with suspected cross-contamination and a sequencing artifact, a later analysis dropped under 600 nucleotide sequences that were highly shared and had low generation probability. In a later analysis, a clonal expansion index was calculated for each public chain from normalized within-repertoire ranks of inferred template counts. In a later analysis, generation probabilities were computed using a VDJ recombination model fitted to out-of-frame rearrangements, and the results were checked against IGoR. In a later analysis, TCR-TCR, TCR-HLA and TCR-CMV co-occurrence was scored with hypergeometric tests, and a repertoire-size bias correction was applied to TCR pairs. False discovery rates were estimated in a later analysis by permuting HLA or CMV assignments 20 times. In a later analysis, co-occurring TCRs were grouped using DBSCAN, and TCRdist sequence similarity was added for clustering within HLA-allele-positive subsets. For co-occurrence clustering, repertoires with fewer than 30,000 or more than 120,000 public chains were excluded, along with four to six repertoires with anomalous nucleotide sharing. TCRdb carries this immuneACCESS record with in-frame sequences only. Its versions omit some clonotypes, under half of them owing to an unresolved V gene in the studies checked, with the rest unexplained. The DNA gave D and trimming, while V, J and clone size come from that table. The sample data list some 120,000 clones, and roughly 70% of these were observed just once. The ten largest clones add up to around 0.95% of the sample.

Including cysteine and phenylalanine, the CDR3 has 15 amino acids. Of all the DNA, just the CDR3 is kept, 45 bases in frame from base 1. From the germline V gene, CDR1 is SGHVS and CDR2 is FNYEAQ. Relative to germline, V is missing 3 bases and J is missing 8 bases, with 7 bases of the junction outside any gene match. With respect to this clone: Its antigen remains undetermined. One base away there is no much larger clone; base qualities are not given.

The sequenced sample consisted of PBMCs. The chain links TRBV7-6 with TRBJ2-1; 10 middle bases align to TRBD1. The clonotype was recovered from a woman in her twenties or thirties in good health and CMV-seronegative. The DNA sequence follows: TGTGCCAGCAGCTTTACCGGGACAGGGGTGGATGAGCAGTTCTTC. Translated, it gives CASSFTGTGVDEQFF.